This entry lists 8 T cell receptor beta chains sequenced from one sample in a study of Ad26.COV2.S vaccination and SARS-CoV-2 variants. Treatment given: some 20 received Ad26.COV2.S at low or high dose, single or two shots; several received placebo; per-sample allocation not given. Collection of samples fell on day 63 after the first vaccine or placebo injection. Clones were read by immunoSEQ multiplex PCR, and TCRdb kept only the in-frame ones, dropping some. The profile shows approximately 480,000 clones, roughly nine tenths of them singletons. The starting material was peripheral blood, obtained in a trial of Ad26.COV2.S vaccine versus placebo. All receptors come from a person between 18 and 65 years old who received the Ad26.COV2.S COVID-19 vaccine or a placebo.

This clone occurred once. The genes are TRBV28 and TRBJ1-2, with D uncertain. Trimming left V 2 bases short and J 4 bases short, with 14 bases between. Germline CDR1 reads MDHEN; CDR2 reads SYDVKM. This CDR3 comprises 15 residues. CDR3 in amino acids: CASSLTAGGLYGYTF. CDR3 coding DNA: TGTGCCAGCAGTTTAACGGCAGGAGGCCTCTATGGCTACACCTTC.

J is TRBJ1-1 and V is TRBV7-3, with 10 bases lining up with TRBD1. This CDR3 spans 22 amino acids. Germline V gives CDR1 SGHTA, CDR2 FQGTGA. The V segment lost 1 base and the J segment 1 base; nucleotides outside the gene matches: 21. This CDR3 reads CASSLSPAVVRRDRGENTEAFF. The CDR3 DNA reads as TGTGCCAGCAGCTTAAGCCCCGCCGTGGTCCGGCGGGACAGGGGTGAGAACACTGAAGCTTTCTTT.

This chain connects TRBV11-2 to TRBJ1-3; a weak D match, TRBD1 (5 bases). Deletions cut 5 bases from V and 3 bases from J, with 14 bases between. The CDR3 runs 15 residues. Germline V gives CDR1 SGHAT, CDR2 FQNNGV. The CDR3 reads CASSTPEGVGNTIYF. The CDR3, as DNA: TGTGCCAGCAGCACCCCCGAAGGGGTTGGAAACACCATATATTTT.

The chain couples TRBV5-4 to TRBJ2-7; D call uncertain. The germline V gene encodes CDR1 SGHNT and CDR2 YYREEE (reference sequence). Trimming left V 0 bases short and J 2 bases short, with 6 bases between. The CDR3 runs to 13 residues. The CDR3 nucleotides are TGTGCCAGCAGCTTGGAGGTTACCTACGAGCAGTACTTC. Protein product: CASSLEVTYEQYF.

The chain joins TRBV19 to TRBJ2-5, with a possible D match to TRBD1 (5 bases). This CDR3 has 12 residues. V was trimmed by 4 bases and J by 3 bases, leaving 6 bases between them. Germline V lookup: CDR1 LNHDA, CDR2 SQIVND (reference sequence). CDR3 region: CASSTGKETQYF. DNA for the CDR3: TGTGCCAGTAGTACAGGGAAAGAGACCCAGTACTTC.

This clone occurred once. CDR3: CASSPNLSGELFF. CDR3 bases: TGTGCCAGCTCACCTAATCTCTCCGGGGAGCTGTTTTTT. The rearrangement links TRBV18 to TRBJ2-2; D unresolved. This CDR3 region has 13 residues. Trimming cost V 3 bases and J 6 bases, with 8 bases left between them. Germline lookup yields CDR1 KGHSH and CDR2 LQKENI.

The chain combines TRBV6-5 with TRBJ2-7; unclear D gene. From germline, CDR1 is MNHEY and CDR2 SVGAGI. The CDR3 is 13 residues long. V was trimmed by 5 bases and J by 5 bases, leaving 13 bases between them. The CDR3 protein is CASSKKTENEQYF. The CDR3 nucleotides read TGTGCCAGCAGTAAAAAAACCGAGAACGAGCAGTACTTC.

J is TRBJ2-5 and V is TRBV19; possibly TRBD2 for D (6 bases). CDR1 and CDR2 (germline): LNHDA, SQIVND (reference sequence). The ends were cut back, 5 bases at V and 5 bases at J, with 15 bases in the middle. The CDR3 has 14 amino acids. In DNA, the CDR3 is TGTGCCAGTAGTTCGCCTAGACTAGGGGAGACCCAGTACTTC. Translated, it gives CASSSPRLGETQYF.